This passage covers 2 T cell receptor beta chains from one sample sequenced in a study of shared clonotypes between healthy human individuals (dated by TCRdb to 2020 to 2022). Library prep was done by the immunoSEQ multiplex PCR assay. TCRdb's version of the immuneACCESS table is confined to in-frame rearrangements and falls short of the full clone set. An unresolved V gene accounts for under half of the shortfall where checked; the remainder is of unknown origin. For this sample the table gives some 580,000 clones, of which around 97% were detected only once. Jointly, the top ten make up less than 0.065% of the sample. Sequenced input: naive CD4+ T cells sorted from blood. The cell subset or site label for this specimen denotes: CD45RA+ positively selected. The source of these receptors is a woman aged 30 to 39 in good health.

This rearrangement joins TRBV27 to TRBJ2-5, with 8 bases matching TRBD1. The CDR3 runs to 18 residues. From germline, CDR1 is MNHEY and CDR2 SMNVEV (reference sequence). The junction had 18 bases not matched to a gene; V was cut back by 4 bases and J by 5 bases. CDR3 sequence reads: CASSSGQGGGRWGETQYF. The CDR3, as DNA: TGTGCCAGCAGTTCCGGACAGGGAGGAGGTCGATGGGGGGAGACCCAGTACTTC.

The chain combines TRBV28 with TRBJ1-5; the D is unclear. The CDR3 extends over 12 amino acids. Deletions cut 6 bases from V and 7 bases from J, with 10 bases between. Germline V gives CDR1 MDHEN, CDR2 SYDVKM. The CDR3 DNA reads as TGTGCCAGCAGAGCCACGGGCCAGCCCCAGCATTTT. It specifies CASRATGQPQHF.